Following are 17 T cell receptor beta chains from one sample sequenced in a study of early T cells in non-severe SARS-CoV-2 infection. TCRdb used MiXCR to reprocess the 5' RACE reads, holding one entry per CDR3 protein. The table includes nearly 30,000 distinct CDR3 sequences, about 5.7% detected once. The sequenced material came from whole blood. These TCRs come from an adult who was a healthcare worker with PCR-confirmed SARS-CoV-2 infection or an uninfected control (not recorded which).

This clonotype came up many times. This rearrangement joins TRBV6-4 to TRBJ2-1; D unresolved. Trimming took 0 bases from V and 4 from J, leaving 1 base between them. The CDR3 is 12 amino acids. Looked up from germline, CDR1 is MRHNA and CDR2 is SNTAGT. The CDR3 sequence is CASSDSYNEQFF. CDR3 bases: TGTGCCAGCAGTGACTCTTACAATGAGCAGTTCTTC.

This clonotype turned up a few times. This sequence joins TRBV7-6 and TRBJ2-5; a possible D gene is TRBD1 (6 bases). Per the germline V gene, CDR1 is SGHVS and CDR2 is FNYEAQ. V was pared by 5 bases and J by 4 bases, with 14 bases between. The CDR3 length is 14 residues. CDR3 sequence (DNA): TGTGCCAGCAGCCGTAACAGGGTAGTAGAGACCCAGTACTTC. Protein product: CASSRNRVVETQYF.

V and J are TRBV5-1 and TRBJ2-2; D not resolved. The CDR3 is made up of 16 amino acids. CDR1 is SGHRS and CDR2 is YFSETQ in the germline V gene. The germline V and J ends were trimmed by 0 bases and 5 bases, with 14 bases remaining between them. CDR3 DNA: TGCGCCAGCAGCTTGGCCCCCCTAGTCGCGACCGGGGAGCTGTTTTTT. Translated: CASSLAPLVATGELFF.

The chain joins TRBV12-5 to TRBJ2-3; 7 bases fit TRBD1. The germline V gene encodes CDR1 LGHNT and CDR2 FRNRAP. This CDR3 region has 14 residues. V lost 6 bases to trimming and J lost 2 bases; unmatched junction nucleotides: 5. CDR3 nucleotide sequence: TGTGCTAGTGGAAACGGACAGGACACAGATACGCAGTATTTT. Translating it yields CASGNGQDTDTQYF.

The rearrangement uses TRBV7-2 and TRBJ2-3, with a tentative D call TRBD2 (7 bases). Trimming stripped 6 bases from V and 4 bases from J, with 17 bases between. Germline values: CDR1 SGHTA, CDR2 FQGNSA. The CDR3 sequence is 15 residues long. The CDR3 nucleotides are TGTGCCAGCAGTCGCCGGGGGGCGTTGGCAGATACGCAGTATTTT. Protein sequence: CASSRRGALADTQYF.

This clonotype was counted at least ten times. The rearrangement joins TRBV7-2 to TRBJ2-5, with D possibly matching TRBD2 (5 bases). Germline CDR1 and CDR2: SGHTA and FQGNSA. The CDR3 runs to 13 residues. The V end lost 3 bases, the J end lost 5 bases, and 10 bases lay between the germline ends. The CDR3 loop reads CASSLDSVETQYF. CDR3 in DNA: TGTGCCAGCAGCTTGGATAGCGTGGAGACCCAGTACTTC.

V and J are TRBV20-1 and TRBJ2-3; D not resolved. The CDR3 sequence is 11 residues long. Germline assignment: CDR1 DFQATT and CDR2 SNEGSKA (reference sequence). V lost 6 bases and J lost 5, with 9 bases in between. CDR3: CSAQFVDTQYF. In DNA form, the CDR3 reads TGCAGTGCACAGTTTGTAGATACGCAGTATTTT.

This clonotype was seen many times. The chain employs TRBV29-1 and TRBJ2-5, with D possibly matching TRBD1 (5 bases). V was cut by 5 bases and J by 1 base, with 8 bases left in between. Germline V gene data show CDR1 as SQVTM and CDR2 as ANQGSEA. The CDR3 is 12 residues long. The CDR3, as DNA: TGCAGCGTTTCTGGGGCCCAAGAGACCCAGTACTTC. Encoded protein: CSVSGAQETQYF.

This clonotype has ten or more counts. The CDR3 DNA reads TGCAGCGGAGCGCGGGGCACAGATACGCAGTATTTT. Its translation: CSGARGTDTQYF. The rearrangement links TRBV29-1 to TRBJ2-3; tentative D call: TRBD2 (5 bases). Germline CDR1 is SQVTM and CDR2 is ANQGSEA. Trimming stripped 7 bases from V and 1 base from J, with 9 bases between. The CDR3 covers 12 residues.

There are many counts of this clonotype. V gene TRBV20-1 combines with J gene TRBJ2-2; 7 nucleotides line up with TRBD1. V lost 1 base, J lost 5 bases, and 7 bases stayed unmatched. Germline CDR1 and CDR2: DFQATT and SNEGSKA (reference sequence). The CDR3 has 15 amino acids. CDR3 nucleotide sequence: TGCAGTGCTAGAGCGACAGGGATGTGGACCGGGGAGCTGTTTTTT. It codes for CSARATGMWTGELFF.

This clonotype showed up just a few times. The chain carries TRBV27 and TRBJ2-1; D is uncertain. This CDR3 spans 13 amino acids. V was shortened by 7 bases and J by 6 bases, with 13 bases between the two germline ends. The germline CDR1 and CDR2 sequences are MNHEY and SMNVEV (reference sequence). The CDR3 loop is CASKPPERNEQFF. The CDR3 DNA reads TGTGCCAGCAAACCCCCAGAGCGCAATGAGCAGTTCTTC.

The table lists this clonotype with many counts. The chain carries TRBV20-1 and TRBJ1-6, with D maybe TRBD1 (5 bases). Germline V CDR1 and CDR2: DFQATT, SNEGSKA (reference sequence). The CDR3 loop spans 12 amino acids. V was pared by 4 bases and J by 10 bases, with 11 bases between. The CDR3 loop is CSATAGSSPLHF. The CDR3 bases are TGCAGTGCTACCGCAGGGTCCTCACCCCTCCACTTT.

This clonotype was detected a few times. V gene TRBV20-1 combines with J gene TRBJ1-2; D ambiguous. V lost 1 base, J lost 4 bases, and 10 bases lay in between. Germline V gene data show CDR1 as DFQATT and CDR2 as SNEGSKA (reference sequence). This CDR3 has 13 residues. This CDR3 reads CSARGRDFYGYTF. The CDR3 DNA reads TGCAGTGCTAGAGGTCGGGATTTCTATGGCTACACCTTC.

This clonotype was detected many times. The rearrangement links TRBV7-8 to TRBJ2-5, with D perhaps given as TRBD1 or TRBD2 (5 bases each). V shed 3 bases and J shed 1 base, with 15 bases lying between them. The CDR3 covers 16 residues. Germline V lookup: CDR1 SGHVS, CDR2 FQNEAQ. CDR3: CASSFWGSSGQETQYF. As DNA, the CDR3 is TGTGCCAGCAGCTTCTGGGGGTCCTCCGGCCAAGAGACCCAGTACTTC.

This clonotype was recorded at least ten times. The chain links TRBV7-2 to TRBJ2-2; D is uncertain. Trimming stripped 7 bases from V and 1 base from J, with 10 bases between. The CDR3 has 14 residues. CDR1 is SGHTA and CDR2 is FQGNSA in the germline V gene. CDR3 sequence: CASNTVGNTGELFF. In nucleotides, the CDR3 is TGTGCCAGCAACACAGTGGGGAACACCGGGGAGCTGTTTTTT.

This clonotype was observed at least ten times. The chain links TRBV6-6 to TRBJ1-5; possibly TRBD1 for D (5 bases). This CDR3 contains 17 residues. Germline values: CDR1 MNHNY, CDR2 SVGAGI (reference sequence). The germline V and J ends were trimmed by 2 bases and 1 base, with 15 bases remaining between them. The CDR3 coding sequence is TGTGCCAGCAGTTACACGGCAGGGAGCGGGAGCAATCAGCCCCAGCATTTT. The encoded protein is CASSYTAGSGSNQPQHF.

There are many counts of this clonotype. The chain uses TRBV4-3 and TRBJ2-7; the match to TRBD1 covers 8 bases. There are 13 residues in the CDR3. The V and J ends lost 4 bases and 4 bases, in that order; junction bases with no gene match: 3. Germline V gene lookup returns CDR1 LGHNA and CDR2 YSLEER. CDR3 nucleotides: TGCGCCAGCAGCCGGGACAGGTGGTACGAGCAGTACTTC. Translated: CASSRDRWYEQYF.